This passage covers 17 T cell receptor beta chains from one sample sequenced in a study of persistence of HIV-infected CD4 T cells. What these receptors recognize is not known. The stimulus was an HIV-1 Gag 15-mer peptide pool, approximately 0.93 ug/peptide/mL. Sorting of responding CD4+ T cells relied on upregulated CD40 ligand together with CD69. The immunoSEQ assay was version 4, run in survey mode. Assay: immunoSEQ multiplex PCR; the TCRdb copy retains only in-frame clones and omits some. The repertoire holds approximately 18,000 clones, with roughly 60% as singletons. The sequencing used CD4+ T cells sorted from PBMCs after roughly 18-hour stimulation, collected from a patient who received antiretroviral therapy. These receptors all come from an adult woman with HIV who was CMV-seropositive.

The rearrangement links TRBV6-5 to TRBJ1-1; 7 bases agree with TRBD1. V dropped 7 bases and J dropped 11; count of bases not matched to a gene: 7. Germline lookup yields CDR1 MNHEY and CDR2 SVGAGI. This CDR3 is built from 11 residues. CDR3 coding DNA: TGTGCCAGCACCCGACAGGGTGAGGCTTTCTTT. It specifies CASTRQGEAFF.

The rearrangement joins TRBV5-1 to TRBJ2-4; 9 nucleotides match TRBD1. This CDR3 has 15 residues. The V segment lost 0 bases and the J segment 8 bases; nucleotides outside the gene matches: 6. Germline loops: CDR1 SGHRS, CDR2 YFSETQ. The CDR3: CASSLEVGTGHIQYF. CDR3 coding DNA: TGCGCCAGCAGCTTGGAGGTTGGGACAGGGCACATTCAGTACTTC.

This rearrangement joins TRBV6-1 to TRBJ1-1; 7 positions agree with TRBD1. In germline, CDR1 is MNHNS, CDR2 SASEGT. CDR3 length: 14 amino acids. V shed 2 bases, J shed 10 bases, and the junction held 10 bases outside the gene matches. CDR3 coding DNA: TGTGCCAGCAGTGAAAGGTGGGACAGACTAGCAGCTTTCTTT. Residues: CASSERWDRLAAFF.

This clone has only a few counts. The rearrangement uses TRBV7-9 and TRBJ1-2; D gene unclear. Germline loops: CDR1 SEHNR, CDR2 FQNEAQ (reference sequence). This CDR3 comprises 14 residues. Deletions cut 5 bases from V and 5 bases from J, with 15 bases between. CDR3 DNA sequence: TGTGCCAGCAGCCTTCGGACGGAGATTTATGGCTACACCTTC. Residues: CASSLRTEIYGYTF.

V and J are TRBV3-1 (or the pseudogene TRBV3-2) and TRBJ2-1; D is undetermined. V lost 10 bases and J 6 bases, leaving 13 bases between the germline ends. Germline CDR1 is LGHDT and CDR2 is YNNKEL (reference sequence). The CDR3 runs to 12 residues. CDR3 nucleotide sequence: TGTGCCACCTCCCTTGGGGTCAATGAGCAGTTCTTC. Amino acid sequence: CATSLGVNEQFF.

The chain joins TRBV18 to TRBJ1-2; 8 bases map to TRBD1. This CDR3 comprises 14 residues. The V gene's germline CDR1 is KGHSH and CDR2 LQKENI. The trim removed 1 base at V and 10 bases at J, leaving 8 bases unmatched. The chain's CDR3 is CASSPQGQGADYTF. In DNA form, the CDR3 reads TGTGCCAGCTCACCACAAGGGCAGGGGGCTGACTACACCTTC.

V is TRBV2 and J is TRBJ1-2; D might be TRBD1 (6 bases). Germline V lookup: CDR1 SNHLY, CDR2 FYNNEI. The CDR3 length is 12 residues. V was trimmed by 9 bases and J by 4 bases, leaving 12 bases between them. The CDR3 DNA reads TGTGCCAGTAACCGGGACACCTATGGCTACACCTTC. Its translation is CASNRDTYGYTF.

The table lists this clone with a few counts. This chain joins TRBV6-5 and TRBJ1-5; the match to TRBD1 covers 7 bases. This CDR3 region has 13 residues. CDR1 and CDR2 from the germline V gene are MNHEY and SVGAGI. After removal of 5 bases from V and 3 bases from J, the junction contained 1 base not matched to a gene. Here the CDR3 DNA reads TGTGCCAGCAGTACAGGGGTCAATCAGCCCCAGCATTTT. As protein: CASSTGVNQPQHF.

V and J are TRBV24-1 and TRBJ2-1; D may correspond to TRBD1 or TRBD2 (5 bases each). Looked up from germline, CDR1 is KGHDR and CDR2 is SFDVKD. V was pared by 7 bases and J by 6 bases, with 15 bases between. CDR3 length: 14 residues. The DNA for the CDR3 is TGTGCCACCAGCGGTTACACAGGAGGCAATGAGCAGTTCTTC. It specifies CATSGYTGGNEQFF.

The genes are TRBV11-3 and TRBJ2-2, with TRBD1 matching over 8 bases. V trimming: 5 bases; J trimming: 4 bases; junction bases outside the gene matches: 15. The length of the CDR3 is 18 residues. Germline assignment: CDR1 SGHNT and CDR2 YENEEA. This CDR3 reads CASSRSSGGVGVTGELFF. The CDR3 bases are TGTGCCAGCAGCCGGTCTTCAGGGGGCGTGGGGGTCACCGGGGAGCTGTTTTTT.

The CDR3 region has the DNA TGTGCCAGCAGCCCTCGGGACTTTGACAATGAGCAGTTCTTC. As protein: CASSPRDFDNEQFF. V is TRBV7-3 and J is TRBJ2-1; a possible D gene is TRBD2 (6 bases). V was pared by 5 bases and J by 5 bases, with 13 bases between. Germline CDR1 and CDR2: SGHTA and FQGTGA. The CDR3 extends over 14 amino acids.

Worth noting for this clone: In the same sample, other DNA sequences code for this CDR3. The V gene is TRBV27, the J gene TRBJ1-1; 7 nucleotides align to TRBD1. Germline V gene data show CDR1 as MNHEY and CDR2 as SMNVEV (reference sequence). The CDR3 consists of 14 residues. Trimming at V came to 5 bases and at J to 0 bases, leaving 3 bases not matched to a gene. CDR3: CASSPGTVNTEAFF. The CDR3 DNA reads as TGTGCCAGCAGTCCAGGGACAGTGAACACTGAAGCTTTCTTT.

The V gene is TRBV6-5, the J gene TRBJ2-3; perhaps TRBD2 as D (6 bases). Trimming stripped 7 bases from V and 2 bases from J, with 16 bases between. Germline V lookup: CDR1 MNHEY, CDR2 SVGAGI. The CDR3 length is 15 residues. In DNA, the CDR3 is TGTGCCAGCAAGAAAAGGGGACTTCCCACAGATACGCAGTATTTT. It translates to CASKKRGLPTDTQYF.

The V and J genes are TRBV12-2 and TRBJ1-5. TRBV12-2 is designated a pseudogene. The CDR3 is made up of 17 amino acids. CDR3 in DNA: TGTGCAAGTCGCTTTAGTTCAAGGGAACGGGGCAATCAGCCCCAGCATTTT. It encodes CASRFSSRERGNQPQHF.

The V and J genes are TRBV7-2 and TRBJ2-3; tentative D call: TRBD2 (5 bases). The CDR3 sequence is 16 residues long. The germline CDR1 and CDR2 sequences are SGHTA and FQGNSA. V dropped 5 bases and J dropped 2 bases, with 17 bases sitting between them. The CDR3 DNA is TGTGCCAGCAGCCTTCGGCGGCTAGCTAACACAGATACGCAGTATTTT. Its protein product is CASSLRRLANTDTQYF.

The V call is TRBV29-1, the J call TRBJ2-3; no firm D call. V was pared by 2 bases and J by 4 bases, with 13 bases between. The CDR3 length is 14 residues. Germline values: CDR1 SQVTM, CDR2 ANQGSEA. CDR3 nucleotides: TGCAGCGTTGAATCCGTTGGCGGAGCAGATACGCAGTATTTT. Protein: CSVESVGGADTQYF.

The chain couples TRBV3-1 (or the pseudogene TRBV3-2) to TRBJ2-1; tentative D call: TRBD2 (6 bases). Trimming removed 4 bases at V and 3 bases at J, with 16 bases between. CDR1 and CDR2 from the germline V gene are LGHDT and YNNKEL (reference sequence). The CDR3 runs to 16 residues. CDR3 amino acids: CASSRLGLVDYNEQFF. Written as DNA, the CDR3 is TGTGCCAGCAGCCGTTTGGGACTGGTCGACTACAATGAGCAGTTCTTC.